Listed below are T cell receptor beta chains from one sample, sequenced in a study of T cell repertoires in cytomegalovirus infection. TCRdb re-called the reads through MiXCR, storing one row per CDR3 protein. The data show hundreds of thousands of distinct CDR3 sequences, 11% seen once. Sequenced sample: PBMCs. The source of these receptors is a human donor in good health (CMV status not recorded). Some clones in this sample may be carry-over from other donors' samples. CDR3s include the opening cysteine and the closing phenylalanine or tryptophan. The D gene is left open where the match is weak. Clone size, where shown, is once, few, many, or a class for clones that have expanded.

v_gene: TRBV6-1; abundance: many; j_gene: TRBJ1-4; d_gene: TRBD1; CDR3nt: TGTGCCAGCAGGAATGGGGGCAGGGGGAATGAAAAACTGTTTTTT; CDR3aa: CASRNGGRGNEKLFF
v_gene: TRBV18; abundance: NA; j_gene: TRBJ1-1; d_gene: NA; CDR3nt: TGTGCCAGCTCCCGCGACAAGGTTTCGGCTGAAGCTTTCTTT; CDR3aa: CASSRDKVSAEAFF
v_gene: TRBV2; abundance: many; j_gene: TRBJ2-5; d_gene: NA; CDR3nt: TGTGCCAGCACCGGGTCCTCTAGCCAGACCCAGTACTTC; CDR3aa: CASTGSSSQTQYF
v_gene: TRBV12-3/TRBV12-4; abundance: many; j_gene: TRBJ2-1; d_gene: TRBD2; CDR3nt: TGTGCCAGCAGTTTTCAGAGCGGGAGCAATGAGCAGTTCTTC; CDR3aa: CASSFQSGSNEQFF
v_gene: TRBV3-1; abundance: NA; j_gene: TRBJ2-2; d_gene: NA; CDR3nt: TGTGCCAGCAACTCCCCCCCAGACACCGGGGAGCTGTTTTTT; CDR3aa: CASNSPPDTGELFF
v_gene: TRBV2; abundance: many; j_gene: TRBJ1-6; d_gene: NA; CDR3nt: TGTGCCAGCAGTCCGGTGGGGGAATATTCACCCCTCCACTTT; CDR3aa: CASSPVGEYSPLHF
v_gene: TRBV12-3/TRBV12-4; abundance: few; j_gene: TRBJ1-2; d_gene: NA; CDR3nt: TGTGCCAGCAGTGTGGGGAGGGGGAACTATGGCTACACCTTC; CDR3aa: CASSVGRGNYGYTF
v_gene: TRBV29-1; abundance: many; j_gene: TRBJ1-1; d_gene: NA; CDR3nt: TGCAGCGGGACACTGAACACTGAAGCTTTCTTT; CDR3aa: CSGTLNTEAFF
v_gene: TRBV6-5; abundance: many; j_gene: TRBJ1-1; d_gene: NA; CDR3nt: TGTGCCAGCAGTTACTCGCCATCAGGGTACACTGAAGCTTTCTTT; CDR3aa: CASSYSPSGYTEAFF
v_gene: TRBV6-6; abundance: many; j_gene: TRBJ1-3; d_gene: NA; CDR3nt: TGTGCCAGCAGTTACTCGTACAGAAAAACCTCTGGAAACACCATATATTTT; CDR3aa: CASSYSYRKTSGNTIYF
v_gene: TRBV11-2; abundance: many; j_gene: TRBJ2-2; d_gene: NA; CDR3nt: TGTGCCAGCAGTCGTGGGAGGACGAACACCGGGGAGCTGTTTTTT; CDR3aa: CASSRGRTNTGELFF
v_gene: TRBV20-1; abundance: many; j_gene: TRBJ1-1; d_gene: NA; CDR3nt: TGCAGTGCGATTTCCATGAACACTGAAGCTTTCTTT; CDR3aa: CSAISMNTEAFF